Here is one TCR beta chain with its context. Its antigen remains unidentified. The data originate from a study of T cell responses to AZD1222 COVID-19 vaccine. Study-wide findings and caveats: White British ancestry dominated among donors, who included more females, and clonal diversity was possibly underestimated. Vaccination with two AZD1222 doses was followed by a rise in Spike-specific TCR breadth and depth. Only after the peak T cell response were repertoires sampled.

Data came from immunoSEQ multiplex PCR; TCRdb stores just in-frame clones and leaves some out. The repertoire consists of under 200,000 clones, with more than 70% occurring once and the leading ten covering approximately 5.7%. The germline V gene encodes CDR1 SEHNR and CDR2 FQNEAQ (reference sequence). CDR3 length: 14 amino acids. Between the trimmed V and J ends, which lost 1 base and 2 bases, there was a span of 8 bases. This sequence was found in an adult in good health. The chain is built from TRBV7-9 and TRBJ1-2, with unresolved D. The input for sequencing was peripheral blood, taken on day 0 of AZD1222 vaccination. The CDR3 nucleotides are TGTGCCAGCAGCTTAGACCCCAAGAACTATGGCTACACCTTC. Its translation: CASSLDPKNYGYTF.